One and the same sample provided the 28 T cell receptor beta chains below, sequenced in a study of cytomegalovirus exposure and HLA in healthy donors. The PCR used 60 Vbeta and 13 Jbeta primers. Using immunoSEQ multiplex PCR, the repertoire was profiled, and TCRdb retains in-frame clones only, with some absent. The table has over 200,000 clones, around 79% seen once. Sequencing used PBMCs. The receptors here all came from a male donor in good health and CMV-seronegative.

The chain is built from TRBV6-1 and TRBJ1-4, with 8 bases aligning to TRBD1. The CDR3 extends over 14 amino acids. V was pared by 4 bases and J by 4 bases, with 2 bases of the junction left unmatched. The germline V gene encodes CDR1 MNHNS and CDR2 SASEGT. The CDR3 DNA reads TGTGCCAGCAGTGGGACAGGGCTTAATGAAAAACTGTTTTTT. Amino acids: CASSGTGLNEKLFF.

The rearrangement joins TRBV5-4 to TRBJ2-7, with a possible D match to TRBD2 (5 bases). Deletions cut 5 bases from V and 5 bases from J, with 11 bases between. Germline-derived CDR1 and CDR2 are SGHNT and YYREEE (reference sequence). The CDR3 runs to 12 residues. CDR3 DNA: TGTGCCAGCAGTCGGGGTTCCGACGAGCAGTACTTC. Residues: CASSRGSDEQYF.

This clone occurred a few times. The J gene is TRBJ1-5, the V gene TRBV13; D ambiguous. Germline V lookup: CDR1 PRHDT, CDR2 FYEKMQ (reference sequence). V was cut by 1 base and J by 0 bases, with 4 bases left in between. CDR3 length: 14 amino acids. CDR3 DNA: TGTGCCAGCAGCTTAGAGCATAGCAATCAGCCCCAGCATTTT. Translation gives CASSLEHSNQPQHF.

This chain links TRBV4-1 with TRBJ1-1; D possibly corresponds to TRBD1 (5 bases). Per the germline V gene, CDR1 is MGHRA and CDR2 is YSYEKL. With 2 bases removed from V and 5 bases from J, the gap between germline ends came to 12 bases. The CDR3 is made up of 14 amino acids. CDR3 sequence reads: CASSQSGGVTEAFF. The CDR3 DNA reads TGCGCCAGCAGCCAATCCGGGGGAGTTACTGAAGCTTTCTTT.

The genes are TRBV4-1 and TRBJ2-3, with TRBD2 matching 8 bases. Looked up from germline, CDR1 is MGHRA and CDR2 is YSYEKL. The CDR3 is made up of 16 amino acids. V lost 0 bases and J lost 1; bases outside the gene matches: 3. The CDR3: CASSQDRGGRTDTQYF. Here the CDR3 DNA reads TGCGCCAGCAGCCAAGATCGGGGGGGTCGCACAGATACGCAGTATTTT.

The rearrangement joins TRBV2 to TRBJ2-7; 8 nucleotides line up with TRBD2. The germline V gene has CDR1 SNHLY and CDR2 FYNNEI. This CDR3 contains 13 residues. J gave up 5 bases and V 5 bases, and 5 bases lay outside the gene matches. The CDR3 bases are TGTGCCAGCAGTAGGGAGCGGGGGAACGAGCAGTACTTC. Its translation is CASSRERGNEQYF.

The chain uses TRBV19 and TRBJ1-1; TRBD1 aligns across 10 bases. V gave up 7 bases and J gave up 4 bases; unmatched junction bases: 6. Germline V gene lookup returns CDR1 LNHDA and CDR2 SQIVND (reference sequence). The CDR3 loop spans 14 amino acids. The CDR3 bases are TGTGCCAGTAAGATGGGACAGGGGATCACTGAAGCTTTCTTT. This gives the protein CASKMGQGITEAFF.

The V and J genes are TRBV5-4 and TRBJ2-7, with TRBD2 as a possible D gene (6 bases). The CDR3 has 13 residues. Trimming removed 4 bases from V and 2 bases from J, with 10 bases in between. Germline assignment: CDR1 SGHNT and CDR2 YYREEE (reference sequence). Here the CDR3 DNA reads TGTGCCAGCAGCGGGACTGCTACCTACGAGCAGTACTTC. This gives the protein CASSGTATYEQYF.

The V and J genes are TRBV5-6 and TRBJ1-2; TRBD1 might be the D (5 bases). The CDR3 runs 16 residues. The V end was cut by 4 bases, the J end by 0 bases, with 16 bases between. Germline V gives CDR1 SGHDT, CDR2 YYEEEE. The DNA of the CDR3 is TGTGCCAGCAGCCCTACAGGTTCCCAGTCTAACTATGGCTACACCTTC. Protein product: CASSPTGSQSNYGYTF.

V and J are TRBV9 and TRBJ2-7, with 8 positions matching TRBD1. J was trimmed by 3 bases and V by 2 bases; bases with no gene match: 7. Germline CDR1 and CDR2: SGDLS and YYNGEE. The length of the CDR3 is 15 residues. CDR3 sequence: CASSVGTGISYEQYF. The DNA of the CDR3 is TGTGCCAGCAGCGTTGGGACAGGAATTAGCTACGAGCAGTACTTC. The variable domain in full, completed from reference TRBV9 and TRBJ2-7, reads DSGVTQTPKHLITATGQRVTLRCSPRSGDLSVYWYQQSLDQGLQFLIQYYNGEERAKGNILERFSAQQFPDLHSELNLSSLELGDSALYFCASSVGTGISYEQYFGPGTRLTVT.

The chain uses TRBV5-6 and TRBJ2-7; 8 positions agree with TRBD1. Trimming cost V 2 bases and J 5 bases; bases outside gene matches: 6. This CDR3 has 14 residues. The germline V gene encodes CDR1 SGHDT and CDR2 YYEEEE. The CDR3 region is CASSLGGQVHEQYF. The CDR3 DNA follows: TGTGCCAGCAGCTTAGGGGGACAGGTCCACGAGCAGTACTTC.

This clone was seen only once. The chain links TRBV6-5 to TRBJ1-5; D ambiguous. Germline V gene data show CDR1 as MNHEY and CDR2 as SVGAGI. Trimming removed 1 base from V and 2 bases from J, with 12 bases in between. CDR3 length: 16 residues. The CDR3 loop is CASSYYGSAGNQPQHF. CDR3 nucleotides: TGTGCCAGCAGTTACTACGGCAGTGCGGGCAATCAGCCCCAGCATTTT.

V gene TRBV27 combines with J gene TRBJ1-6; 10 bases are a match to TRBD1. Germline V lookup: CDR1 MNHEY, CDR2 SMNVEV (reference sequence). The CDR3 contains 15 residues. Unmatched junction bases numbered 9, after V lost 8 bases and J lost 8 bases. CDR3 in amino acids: CASSKRTGGDSPLHF. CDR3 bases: TGTGCCAGCTCGAAAAGGACAGGGGGGGATTCACCCCTCCACTTT.

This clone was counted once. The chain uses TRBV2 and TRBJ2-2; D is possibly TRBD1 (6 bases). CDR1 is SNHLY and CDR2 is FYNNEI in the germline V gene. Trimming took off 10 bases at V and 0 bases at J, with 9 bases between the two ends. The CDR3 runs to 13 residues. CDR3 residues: CATGTPNTGELFF. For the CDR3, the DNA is TGTGCCACTGGGACACCGAACACCGGGGAGCTGTTTTTT. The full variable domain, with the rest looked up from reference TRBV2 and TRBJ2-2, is EPEVTQTPSHQVTQMGQEVILRCVPISNHLYFYWYRQILGQKVEFLVSFYNNEISEKSEIFDDQFSVERPDGSNFTLKIRSTKLEDSAMYFCATGTPNTGELFFGEGSRLTVL.

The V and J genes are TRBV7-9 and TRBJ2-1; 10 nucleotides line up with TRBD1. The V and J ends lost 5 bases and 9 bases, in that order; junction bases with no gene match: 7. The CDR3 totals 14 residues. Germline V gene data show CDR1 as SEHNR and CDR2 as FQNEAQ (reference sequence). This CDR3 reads CASSAGQGGGEQFF. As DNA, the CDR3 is TGTGCCAGCAGCGCAGGACAGGGGGGCGGTGAGCAGTTCTTC.

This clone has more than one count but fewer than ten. CDR3 bases: TGTGCCAGCAGCAGCCGGGACAGGGGCTATGGCTACACCTTC. Its protein is CASSSRDRGYGYTF. This chain joins TRBV21-1 and TRBJ1-2; the table's D call, TRBD1, has no DNA check behind it. TRBV21-1 is recorded as a pseudogene. The CDR3 contains 14 residues.

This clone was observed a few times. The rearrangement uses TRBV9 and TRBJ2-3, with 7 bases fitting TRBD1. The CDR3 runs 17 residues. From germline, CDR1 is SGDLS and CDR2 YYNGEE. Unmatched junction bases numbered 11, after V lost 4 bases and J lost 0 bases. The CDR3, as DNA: TGTGCCAGCAGCCGCTTGGAGGACAGGCTTAGCACAGATACGCAGTATTTT. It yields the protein CASSRLEDRLSTDTQYF.

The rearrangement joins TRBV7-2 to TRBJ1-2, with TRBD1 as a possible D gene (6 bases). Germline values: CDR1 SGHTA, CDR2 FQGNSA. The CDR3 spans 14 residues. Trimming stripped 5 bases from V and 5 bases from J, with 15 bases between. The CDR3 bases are TGTGCCAGCAGCCCGCCTAGGACAGTTTATGGCTACACCTTC. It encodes CASSPPRTVYGYTF.

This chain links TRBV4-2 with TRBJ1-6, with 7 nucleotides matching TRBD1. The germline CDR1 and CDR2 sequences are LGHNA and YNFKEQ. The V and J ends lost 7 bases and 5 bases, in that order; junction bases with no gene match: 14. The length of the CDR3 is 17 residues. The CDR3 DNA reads TGTGCCAGCAAGACCGGAACCGGCAGGGGGAATAATTCACCCCTCCACTTT. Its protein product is CASKTGTGRGNNSPLHF.

The CDR3 here is CASSRLAGVGPYNEQFF. DNA for the CDR3: TGTGCCAGTAGTAGACTAGCGGGAGTCGGGCCCTACAATGAGCAGTTCTTC. The chain employs TRBV19 and TRBJ2-1; TRBD2 agrees at 12 bases. Trimming took 4 bases from V and 2 from J; bases not matched to a gene: 6. Germline V gives CDR1 LNHDA, CDR2 SQIVND (reference sequence). The CDR3 is made up of 17 amino acids.

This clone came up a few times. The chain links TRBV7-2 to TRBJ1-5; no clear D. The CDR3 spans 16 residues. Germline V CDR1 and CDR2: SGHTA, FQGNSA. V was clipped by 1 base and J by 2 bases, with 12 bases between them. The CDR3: CASSLGSGYGNQPQHF. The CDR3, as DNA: TGTGCCAGCAGCTTAGGGTCCGGGTATGGCAATCAGCCCCAGCATTTT.

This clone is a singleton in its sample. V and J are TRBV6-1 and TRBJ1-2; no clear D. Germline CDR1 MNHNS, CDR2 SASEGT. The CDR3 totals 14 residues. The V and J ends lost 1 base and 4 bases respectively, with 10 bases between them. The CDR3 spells CASSEGPGAYGYTF. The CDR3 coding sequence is TGTGCCAGCAGTGAAGGTCCAGGCGCCTATGGCTACACCTTC.

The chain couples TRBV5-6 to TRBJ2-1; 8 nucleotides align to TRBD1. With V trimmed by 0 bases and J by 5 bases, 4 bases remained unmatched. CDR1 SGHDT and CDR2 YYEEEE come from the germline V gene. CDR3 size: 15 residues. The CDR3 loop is CASSLVQGAHNEQFF. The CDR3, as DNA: TGTGCCAGCAGCTTGGTCCAGGGGGCACACAATGAGCAGTTCTTC. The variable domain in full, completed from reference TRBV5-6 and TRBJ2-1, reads DAGVTQSPTHLIKTRGQQVTLRCSPKSGHDTVSWYQQALGQGPQFIFQYYEEEERQRGNFPDRFSGHQFPNYSSELNVNALLLGDSALYLCASSLVQGAHNEQFFGPGTRLTVL.

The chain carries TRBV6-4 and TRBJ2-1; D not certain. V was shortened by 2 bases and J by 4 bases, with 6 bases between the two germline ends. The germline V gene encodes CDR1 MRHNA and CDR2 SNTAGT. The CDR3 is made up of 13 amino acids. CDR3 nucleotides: TGTGCCAGCAGTGACCTACTATACAATGAGCAGTTCTTC. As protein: CASSDLLYNEQFF.

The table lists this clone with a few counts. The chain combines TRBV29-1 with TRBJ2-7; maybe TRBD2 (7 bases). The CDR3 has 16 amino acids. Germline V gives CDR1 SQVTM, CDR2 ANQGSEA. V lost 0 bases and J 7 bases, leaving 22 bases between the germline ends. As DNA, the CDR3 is TGCAGCGTTGAAGATCAGGGGCGGGAGAGCTTGGGGGAGCAGTACTTC. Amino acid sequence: CSVEDQGRESLGEQYF.

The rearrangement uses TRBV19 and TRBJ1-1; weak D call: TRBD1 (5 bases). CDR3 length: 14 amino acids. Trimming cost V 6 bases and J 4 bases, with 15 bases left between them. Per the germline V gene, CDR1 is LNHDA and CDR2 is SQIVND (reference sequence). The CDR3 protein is CASSRDPGLTEAFF. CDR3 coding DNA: TGTGCCAGTAGCCGCGATCCAGGGCTCACTGAAGCTTTCTTT. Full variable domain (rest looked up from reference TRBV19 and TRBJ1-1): DGGITQSPKYLFRKEGQNVTLSCEQNLNHDAMYWYRQDPGQGLRLIYYSQIVNDFQKGDIAEGYSVSREKKESFPLTVTSAQKNPTAFYLCASSRDPGLTEAFFGQGTRLTVV.

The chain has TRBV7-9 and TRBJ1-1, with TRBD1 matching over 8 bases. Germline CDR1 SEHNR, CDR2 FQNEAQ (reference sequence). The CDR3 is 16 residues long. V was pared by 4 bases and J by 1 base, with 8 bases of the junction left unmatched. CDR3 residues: CASSSPTGASNTEAFF. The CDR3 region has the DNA TGTGCCAGCAGCTCACCGACAGGGGCGTCGAACACTGAAGCTTTCTTT.

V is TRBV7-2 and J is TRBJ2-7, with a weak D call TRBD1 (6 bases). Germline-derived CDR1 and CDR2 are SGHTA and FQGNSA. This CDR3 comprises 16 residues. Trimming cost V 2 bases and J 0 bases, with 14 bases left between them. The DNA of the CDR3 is TGTGCCAGCAGCTTACCTCGGGACATCGACTCCTACGAGCAGTACTTC. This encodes CASSLPRDIDSYEQYF. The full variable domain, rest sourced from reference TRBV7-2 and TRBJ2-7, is GAGVSQSPSNKVTEKGKDVELRCDPISGHTALYWYRQSLGQGLEFLIYFQGNSAPDKSGLPSDRFSAERTGGSVSTLTIQRTQQEDSAVYLCASSLPRDIDSYEQYFGPGTRLTVT.